This entry lists 30 T cell receptor beta chains sequenced from one sample in a study of post-analysis software for immune sequencing data. Overall study results and limits: TRBV5-6, TRBV5-1 and TRBV20-1 were among five TRBV segments more frequent in patients than controls.

Their cognate antigens are unknown. Unique molecular identifiers featured in each of the TCR beta cDNA libraries. One entry per CDR3 protein results from TCRdb running MiXCR on the PCR reads. The sample includes approximately 570,000 distinct CDR3 sequences, 44% of them seen just once. The sequencing sample was made of blood. These receptor sequences come from a girl aged 5 to 17 with multiple sclerosis.

The chain employs TRBV10-3 and TRBJ2-1; D uncertain. The germline V gene has CDR1 ENHRY and CDR2 SYGVKD. Trimming pared 7 bases from V and 7 bases from J, leaving 8 bases between. This CDR3 comprises 11 residues. CDR3 DNA sequence: TGTGCCATCACTAACCAAAATGAGCAGTTCTTC. Amino acids: CAITNQNEQFF.

The J gene is TRBJ1-2, the V gene TRBV6-6, with TRBD1 matching 8 bases. V shed 10 bases and J 6 bases; nucleotides not matched to a gene: 10. Germline lookup yields CDR1 MNHNY and CDR2 SVGAGI (reference sequence). The CDR3 totals 13 residues. CDR3 in amino acids: CATGQGNGDGYTF. CDR3 nucleotide sequence: TGTGCCACCGGACAGGGAAATGGCGATGGCTACACCTTC.

This clonotype turned up a few times. The rearrangement uses TRBV10-3 and TRBJ2-7; possibly TRBD1 for D (6 bases). The CDR3 consists of 13 residues. Germline loops: CDR1 ENHRY, CDR2 SYGVKD. Trimming took 7 bases from V and 3 from J, leaving 13 bases between them. DNA of the CDR3: TGTGCCATCACCGATACAGGGCGCTACGAGCAGTACTTC. Translation gives CAITDTGRYEQYF.

In DNA, the CDR3 is TGTGCCAGCAGCACTAGGGGAGACCAGCAGTTCTTC. Protein product: CASSTRGDQQFF. The chain recombines TRBV9 with TRBJ2-1; the D gene could be TRBD1 or TRBD2 (5 bases each). CDR3 length: 12 residues. CDR1 SGDLS and CDR2 YYNGEE come from the germline V gene. Trimming took off 4 bases at V and 11 bases at J, with 13 bases between the two ends.

The chain is built from TRBV5-1 and TRBJ2-7, with D unclear. Trimming left V 4 bases short and J 1 base short, with 15 bases between. The CDR3 length is 15 residues. CDR1 and CDR2 (germline): SGHRS, YFSETQ. CDR3 DNA sequence: TGCGCCAGCAGCCATACGGCAGACCCATCCTACGAGCAGTACTTC. It translates to CASSHTADPSYEQYF.

This clonotype was seen more than once but under ten times. The CDR3 spells CAISESTGRDGYTF. CDR3 DNA: TGTGCCATCAGTGAGTCGACAGGGCGGGATGGCTACACCTTC. The J gene is TRBJ1-2, the V gene TRBV10-3; 7 positions agree with TRBD1. The junction had 4 bases not matched to a gene; V was cut back by 0 bases and J by 6 bases. This CDR3 has 14 residues. Germline V lookup: CDR1 ENHRY, CDR2 SYGVKD.

The chain is built from TRBV5-6 and TRBJ2-6; D possibly matches TRBD1 or TRBD2 (5 bases each). The CDR3 covers 17 residues. Germline V gene lookup returns CDR1 SGHDT and CDR2 YYEEEE. Trimming stripped 5 bases from V and 2 bases from J, with 17 bases between. DNA of the CDR3: TGTGCCAGCAGGACCGGGACGGGTGTTACTGGGGCCAACGTCCTGACTTTC. Protein product: CASRTGTGVTGANVLTF. Full variable domain (missing parts from reference TRBV5-6 and TRBJ2-6): DAGVTQSPTHLIKTRGQQVTLRCSPKSGHDTVSWYQQALGQGPQFIFQYYEEEERQRGNFPDRFSGHQFPNYSSELNVNALLLGDSALYLCASRTGTGVTGANVLTFGAGSRLTVL.

Only a few counts were recorded for this clonotype. The V call is TRBV5-4, the J call TRBJ2-5, with TRBD2 matching over 9 bases. This CDR3 comprises 16 residues. The junction had 8 bases not matched to a gene; V was cut back by 4 bases and J by 1 base. Germline assignment: CDR1 SGHNT and CDR2 YYREEE (reference sequence). CDR3 protein: CASSRGSSGTQETQYF. CDR3 nucleotide sequence: TGTGCCAGCAGCCGAGGATCTAGCGGGACCCAAGAGACCCAGTACTTC. Using reference TRBV5-4 and TRBJ2-5 for the parts outside the CDR3, the full variable domain is ETGVTQSPTHLIKTRGQQVTLRCSSQSGHNTVSWYQQALGQGPQFIFQYYREEENGRGNFPPRFSGLQFPNYSSELNVNALELDDSALYLCASSRGSSGTQETQYFGPGTRLLVL.

The table lists this clonotype with a few counts. This chain links TRBV29-1 with TRBJ2-1, with a weak D call TRBD2 (5 bases). V gave up 3 bases and J gave up 4 bases, with 19 bases separating them. The germline V gene has CDR1 SQVTM and CDR2 ANQGSEA. CDR3 length: 16 residues. CDR3 nucleotide sequence: TGCAGCGTTGACGGTGTTGAGACTACACCGTACAATGAGCAGTTCTTC. Translated, it gives CSVDGVETTPYNEQFF.

A few counts support this clonotype. The chain has TRBV20-1 and TRBJ2-4; D is perhaps TRBD2 (5 bases). The J call is in doubt because the DNA end fits TRBJ2-7 better. Per germline, CDR1 DFQATT and CDR2 SNEGSKA (reference sequence). The CDR3 totals 16 residues. In DNA form, the CDR3 reads TGCAGTGCTCCTCCCCCATGGGTAGCGAGTCCCTACGAGCAGTACTTC. Its protein product is CSAPPPWVASPYEQYF.

This chain's CDR3 is CSVPMYRGPGANVLTF. CDR3 nucleotides: TGCAGCGTTCCTATGTACAGGGGGCCTGGGGCCAACGTCCTGACTTTC. The chain recombines TRBV29-1 with TRBJ2-6, with 9 bases aligning to TRBD1. Germline lookup yields CDR1 SQVTM and CDR2 ANQGSEA. The CDR3 has 16 amino acids. Germline trimming cut 5 bases from V and 2 bases from J; bases unmatched to any gene: 7. Variable domain in full (rest from reference TRBV29-1 and TRBJ2-6): SAVISQKPSRDICQRGTSLTIQCQVDSQVTMMFWYRQQPGQSLTLIATANQGSEATYESGFVIDKFPISRPNLTFSTLTVSNMSPEDSSIYLCSVPMYRGPGANVLTFGAGSRLTVL.

The J gene is TRBJ2-5, the V gene TRBV20-1; a possible D gene is TRBD2 (6 bases). The CDR3 covers 13 residues. Trimming cost V 6 bases and J 5 bases, with 16 bases left between them. Germline CDR1 reads DFQATT; CDR2 reads SNEGSKA (reference sequence). The CDR3 loop reads CSAILDYLETQYF. CDR3 DNA sequence: TGCAGTGCCATTTTGGACTACCTGGAGACCCAGTACTTC.

The J gene is TRBJ2-1, the V gene TRBV6-5, with TRBD1 identical over 9 bases. Looked up from germline, CDR1 is MNHEY and CDR2 is SVGAGI. CDR3 length: 15 amino acids. The ends lost 6 bases at V and 4 bases at J; junction bases unmatched: 7. CDR3 loop: CASSPGTGRYNEQFF. The CDR3 DNA reads TGTGCCAGCAGCCCCGGGACAGGGAGGTACAATGAGCAGTTCTTC.

The chain joins TRBV12-3 or TRBV12-4 to TRBJ2-7, with no clear D. The CDR3 consists of 12 residues. Trimming left V 8 bases short and J 5 bases short, with 13 bases between. CDR3 loop: CASGESSNEQYF. For the CDR3, the DNA is TGTGCCAGCGGGGAAAGTTCCAACGAGCAGTACTTC.

This chain joins TRBV20-1 and TRBJ2-1, with D possibly TRBD1 on 6 matching bases. V lost 5 bases, J lost 5 bases, and 19 bases lay in between. The CDR3 runs 15 residues. Germline assignment: CDR1 DFQATT and CDR2 SNEGSKA (reference sequence). The CDR3 bases are TGCAGTGCTCTAAAGGGGGAGCTCTGGGACAATGAGCAGTTCTTC. Its protein product is CSALKGELWDNEQFF.

The chain is built from TRBV11-2 and TRBJ2-5, with TRBD2 identical over 7 bases. The CDR3 sequence is 16 residues long. Germline assignment: CDR1 SGHAT and CDR2 FQNNGV. The junction had 5 bases not matched to a gene; V was cut back by 0 bases and J by 1 base. The DNA for the CDR3 is TGTGCCAGCAGCTTAGAGGGGAGGGGCTTCCAAGAGACCCAGTACTTC. This encodes CASSLEGRGFQETQYF.

This clonotype was seen only a few times. V is TRBV5-4 and J is TRBJ2-1; TRBD1 matches at 7 bases. Trimming at V came to 2 bases and at J to 4 bases, leaving 9 bases not matched to a gene. Germline V gene lookup returns CDR1 SGHNT and CDR2 YYREEE (reference sequence). CDR3 length equals 16 residues. CDR3 protein: CASSFSGGRGYNEQFF. The CDR3 nucleotides are TGTGCCAGCAGCTTCTCAGGGGGACGAGGATACAATGAGCAGTTCTTC.

The chain recombines TRBV12-3 or TRBV12-4 with TRBJ2-7; 8 positions agree with TRBD1. This CDR3 has 14 residues. J gave up 4 bases and V 8 bases, and 10 bases lay outside the gene matches. CDR3 region: CASGKDRVGYEQYF. In nucleotides, the CDR3 is TGTGCCAGCGGAAAGGACAGGGTCGGATACGAGCAGTACTTC.

This clonotype was counted between two and nine times. The chain links TRBV12-3 or TRBV12-4 to TRBJ1-2; 7 nucleotides align to TRBD1. CDR3 length equals 13 residues. J gave up 7 bases and V 4 bases, and 6 bases lay outside the gene matches. This chain's CDR3 is CASSSRGAGGYTF. The CDR3 region has the DNA TGTGCCAGCAGTTCCAGGGGGGCCGGTGGCTACACCTTC.

This clonotype has only one observation. The gene calls are TRBV14 and TRBJ2-5; perhaps TRBD1 as D (5 bases). V gave up 3 bases and J gave up 3 bases, with 8 bases separating them. The V gene's germline CDR1 is SGHDN and CDR2 FVKESK. The CDR3 spans 13 residues. CDR3 protein: CASSHRVKETQYF. In DNA form, the CDR3 reads TGTGCCAGCAGCCACAGGGTAAAAGAGACCCAGTACTTC.

This clonotype was counted between two and nine times. The chain recombines TRBV20-1 with TRBJ2-1, with 10 bases identical to TRBD2. Germline loops: CDR1 DFQATT, CDR2 SNEGSKA (reference sequence). The junction had 18 bases not matched to a gene; V was cut back by 0 bases and J by 4 bases. CDR3 length equals 20 residues. CDR3 DNA: TGCAGTGCTAGAGAGCTCTCCGGACTAGCGGAGATTAAATCGTACAATGAGCAGTTCTTC. Translating gives CSARELSGLAEIKSYNEQFF.

This clonotype was seen a few times. This chain joins TRBV29-1 and TRBJ2-3; D is unresolved. Trimming removed 5 bases from V and 0 bases from J, with 3 bases in between. The germline V gene encodes CDR1 SQVTM and CDR2 ANQGSEA. The CDR3 spans 11 residues. CDR3 bases: TGCAGCGTTTCTAGCACAGATACGCAGTATTTT. Its translation is CSVSSTDTQYF.

The sample holds one count of this clonotype. The chain carries TRBV25-1 and TRBJ2-5; D unresolved. The tail of the sequence fits TRBJ2-7 better, so the J call may be wrong. The CDR3 has 13 amino acids. CDR1 is MGHDK, CDR2 SYGVNS, per germline. CDR3 sequence reads: CASSKTASYEQYF. The CDR3 DNA reads TGTGCCAGCAGTAAAACCGCAAGCTACGAGCAGTACTTC.

This clonotype has at least ten counts. The rearrangement joins TRBV5-1 to TRBJ2-1; 10 nucleotides agree with TRBD2. CDR1 SGHRS and CDR2 YFSETQ come from the germline V gene. CDR3 length: 14 amino acids. V was pared by 3 bases and J by 9 bases, with 6 bases of the junction left unmatched. The CDR3 DNA reads as TGCGCCAGCAGCTCCCGGACTAGCGGCGCTGAGCAGTTCTTC. Translation gives CASSSRTSGAEQFF. Filled out from reference TRBV5-1 and TRBJ2-1, the complete variable domain reads KAGVTQTPRYLIKTRGQQVTLSCSPISGHRSVSWYQQTPGQGLQFLFEYFSETQRNKGNFPGRFSGRQFSNSRSEMNVSTLELGDSALYLCASSSRTSGAEQFFGPGTRLTVL.

This chain connects TRBV3-1 to TRBJ2-1; TRBD2 aligns across 8 bases. V was clipped by 4 bases and J by 0 bases; unmatched bases: 5. This CDR3 is 16 amino acids long. Germline values: CDR1 LGHDT, CDR2 YNNKEL (reference sequence). The CDR3 protein is CASSPSRGGSYNEQFF. Here the CDR3 DNA reads TGTGCCAGCAGCCCGTCCCGGGGGGGCTCCTACAATGAGCAGTTCTTC.

This clonotype was seen many times. J is TRBJ2-3 and V is TRBV7-6; D is perhaps TRBD2 (5 bases). The CDR3 has 14 residues. The germline V and J ends were trimmed by 1 base and 2 bases, with 7 bases remaining between them. Looked up from germline, CDR1 is SGHVS and CDR2 is FNYEAQ. CDR3 sequence (DNA): TGTGCCAGCAGCTTAGGACTAAACACAGATACGCAGTATTTT. It translates to CASSLGLNTDTQYF.

This chain links TRBV7-6 with TRBJ2-7; D is ambiguous. The CDR3 is 14 residues long. V was shortened by 2 bases and J by 7 bases, with 15 bases between the two germline ends. Germline CDR1 SGHVS, CDR2 FNYEAQ. The CDR3 spells CASSLRHSELEQYF. In DNA, the CDR3 is TGTGCCAGCAGCTTAAGGCACTCCGAGTTGGAGCAGTACTTC. Drawing the rest from reference TRBV7-6 and TRBJ2-7, the complete variable domain is GAGVSQSPRYKVTKRGQDVALRCDPISGHVSLYWYRQALGQGPEFLTYFNYEAQQDKSGLPNDRFSAERPEGSISTLTIQRTEQRDSAMYRCASSLRHSELEQYFGPGTRLTVT.

The chain is built from TRBV29-1 and TRBJ2-5; no firm D call. Germline CDR1 reads SQVTM; CDR2 reads ANQGSEA. This CDR3 comprises 11 residues. Trimming removed 7 bases from V and 4 bases from J, with 10 bases in between. The chain's CDR3 is CSARAVETQYF. DNA for the CDR3: TGCAGCGCTCGGGCGGTAGAGACCCAGTACTTC.

The sample holds a few counts of this clonotype. The V call is TRBV4-2, the J call TRBJ1-6; TRBD1 is a possible D gene (6 bases). Germline V gene data show CDR1 as LGHNA and CDR2 as YNFKEQ. With 0 bases removed from V and 5 bases from J, the gap between germline ends came to 8 bases. This CDR3 region has 15 residues. In DNA form, the CDR3 reads TGTGCCAGCAGCCAAGAACAGGGTGATAATTCACCCCTCCACTTT. Amino acids: CASSQEQGDNSPLHF.

In this sample, this clonotype turned up a few times. The chain combines TRBV7-6 with TRBJ2-1, with 10 bases matching TRBD1. With 3 bases clipped from V and 10 bases from J, the junction kept 15 bases outside the gene matches. This CDR3 is built from 17 residues. Germline CDR1 is SGHVS and CDR2 is FNYEAQ. CDR3 in amino acids: CASSFPRGQGPQEEQFF. DNA for the CDR3: TGTGCCAGCAGCTTCCCCAGGGGACAGGGGCCCCAGGAAGAGCAGTTCTTC.